This TCR beta chain comes out of a study of cytomegalovirus exposure and HLA in healthy donors. A multiplex PCR was run with 60 Vbeta primers and 13 Jbeta primers. Clones were read by immunoSEQ multiplex PCR, and TCRdb kept only the in-frame ones, dropping some. The sample has almost 35,000 clones. To note about this clone: Its specificity is unknown.

Study findings and constraints: Near-uniform donor sequencing depth was presumed by presence/absence analyses. In a later analysis, DRB1 alleles had the most associated TCRs; HLA-C alleles the fewest.

CDR1 and CDR2 from the germline V gene are LNHDA and SQIVND (reference sequence). The length of the CDR3 is 14 residues. With 7 bases clipped from V and 4 bases from J, the junction kept 6 bases outside the gene matches. This receptor was taken from a woman in her 40s in good health and CMV-seropositive. The V gene is TRBV19, the J gene TRBJ1-2; 10 bases map to TRBD1. The specimen sequenced was PBMCs. The CDR3 coding sequence is TGTGCCAGTACCCCGACAGGGGGCGGCTATGGCTACACCTTC. This encodes CASTPTGGGYGYTF.